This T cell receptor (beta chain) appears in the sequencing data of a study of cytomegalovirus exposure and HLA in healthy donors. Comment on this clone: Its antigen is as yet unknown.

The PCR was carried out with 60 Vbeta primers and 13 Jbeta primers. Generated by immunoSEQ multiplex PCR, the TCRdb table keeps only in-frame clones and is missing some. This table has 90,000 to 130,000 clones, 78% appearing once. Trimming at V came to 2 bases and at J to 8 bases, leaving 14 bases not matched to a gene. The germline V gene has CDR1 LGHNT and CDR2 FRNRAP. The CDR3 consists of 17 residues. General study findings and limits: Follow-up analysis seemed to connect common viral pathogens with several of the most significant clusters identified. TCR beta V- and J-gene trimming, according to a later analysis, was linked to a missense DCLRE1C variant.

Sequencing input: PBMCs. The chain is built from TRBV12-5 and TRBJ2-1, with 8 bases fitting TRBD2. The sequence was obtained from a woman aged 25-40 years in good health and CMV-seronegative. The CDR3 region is CASGLFGSGGRGYEQFF. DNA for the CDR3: TGTGCTAGTGGTTTGTTTGGGAGCGGGGGTCGGGGGTATGAGCAGTTCTTC.